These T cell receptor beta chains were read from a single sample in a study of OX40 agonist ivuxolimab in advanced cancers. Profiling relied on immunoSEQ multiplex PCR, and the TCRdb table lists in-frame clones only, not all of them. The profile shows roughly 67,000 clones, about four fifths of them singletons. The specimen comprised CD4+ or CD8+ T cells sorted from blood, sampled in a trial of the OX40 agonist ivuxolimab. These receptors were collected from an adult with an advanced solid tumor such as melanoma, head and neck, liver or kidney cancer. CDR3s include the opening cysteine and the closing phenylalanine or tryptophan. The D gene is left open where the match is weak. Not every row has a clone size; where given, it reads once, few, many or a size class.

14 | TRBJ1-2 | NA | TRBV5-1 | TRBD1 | CASSHGQGGDGYTF | TGCGCCAGCAGCCATGGACAGGGTGGAGATGGCTACACCTTC
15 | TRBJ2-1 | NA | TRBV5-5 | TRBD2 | CASSSSGSSYNEQFF | TGTGCCAGCAGCTCTAGCGGGAGTTCCTACAATGAGCAGTTCTTC
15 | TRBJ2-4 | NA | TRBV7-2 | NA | CASSYSGVAKNIQYF | TGTGCCAGCAGCTACTCCGGGGTAGCCAAAAACATTCAGTACTTC
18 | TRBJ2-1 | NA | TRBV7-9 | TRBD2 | CASSPRGPGAGGYNEQFF | TGTGCCAGCAGCCCGAGAGGTCCGGGAGCGGGGGGGTACAATGAGCAGTTCTTC
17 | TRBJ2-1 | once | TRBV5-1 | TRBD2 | CASSLDPTSGRIGEQFF | TGCGCCAGCAGCTTGGACCCAACTAGCGGGAGAATCGGTGAGCAGTTCTTC
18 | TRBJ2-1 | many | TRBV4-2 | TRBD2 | CASSQESLGTSGVDEQFF | TGTGCCAGCAGCCAAGAATCCCTTGGGACTAGCGGGGTGGATGAGCAGTTCTTC
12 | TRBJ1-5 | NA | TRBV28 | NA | CASSPPNQPQHF | TGTGCCAGCAGCCCACCCAATCAGCCCCAGCATTTT
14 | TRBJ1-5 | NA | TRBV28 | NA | CASSGYGWNQPQHF | TGTGCCAGCAGCGGGTACGGGTGGAATCAGCCCCAGCATTTT
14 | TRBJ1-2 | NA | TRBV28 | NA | CASRTTGNEYGYTF | TGTGCCAGCAGAACTACAGGGAACGAATATGGCTACACCTTC
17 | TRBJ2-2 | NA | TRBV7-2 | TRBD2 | CASSLPGLAGVTGELFF | TGTGCCAGCAGCTTACCGGGACTAGCGGGAGTAACCGGGGAGCTGTTTTTT
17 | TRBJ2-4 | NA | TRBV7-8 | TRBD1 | CASSLGGTGVAKNIQYF | TGTGCCAGCAGCTTAGGTGGGACAGGGGTAGCCAAAAACATTCAGTACTTC
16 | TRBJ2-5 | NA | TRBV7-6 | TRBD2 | CASSLTTSGGQETQYF | TGTGCCAGCAGCTTGACGACTAGCGGGGGACAAGAGACCCAGTACTTC
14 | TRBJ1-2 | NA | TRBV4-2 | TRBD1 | CASSPGTANYGYTF | TGTGCCAGCAGCCCCGGGACAGCTAACTATGGCTACACCTTC
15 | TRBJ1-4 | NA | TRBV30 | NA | CAWSLVHLTNEKLLF | TGTGCCTGGAGCCTCGTGCACTTAACTAATGAAAAACTGCTTTTT
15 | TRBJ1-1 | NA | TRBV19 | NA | CASSIREEVNTEAFF | TGTGCCAGTAGTATAAGGGAAGAGGTGAACACTGAAGCTTTCTTT
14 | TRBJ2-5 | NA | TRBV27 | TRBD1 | CASIGRGFGETQYF | TGTGCCAGCATCGGCAGGGGGTTCGGAGAGACCCAGTACTTC
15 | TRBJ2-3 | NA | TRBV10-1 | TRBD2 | CASSAQAGDTDTQYF | TGCGCCAGCAGCGCGCAAGCGGGGGACACAGATACGCAGTATTTT
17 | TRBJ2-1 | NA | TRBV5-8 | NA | CASSLGGGPKLNNEQFF | TGTGCCAGCAGCTTGGGCGGAGGCCCGAAATTAAACAATGAGCAGTTCTTC
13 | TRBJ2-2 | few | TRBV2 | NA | CASSYMSPGELFF | TGTGCCAGCAGTTATATGAGTCCCGGGGAGCTGTTTTTT
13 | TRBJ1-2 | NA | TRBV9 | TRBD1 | CASRGGQVYGYTF | TGTGCCAGCAGGGGGGGACAGGTCTATGGCTACACCTTC
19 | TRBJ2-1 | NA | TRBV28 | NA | CASSFSPNPVGSSYNEQFF | TGTGCCAGCAGTTTTAGCCCAAACCCGGTTGGGAGCTCCTACAATGAGCAGTTCTTC
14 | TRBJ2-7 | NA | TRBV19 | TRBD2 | CASIATSGYYEQYF | TGTGCCAGTATCGCGACTAGCGGTTACTACGAGCAGTACTTC
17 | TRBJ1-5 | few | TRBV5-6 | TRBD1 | CASSSLGQGTGNQPQHF | TGTGCCAGCAGCTCCCTCGGACAGGGAACGGGCAATCAGCCCCAGCATTTT
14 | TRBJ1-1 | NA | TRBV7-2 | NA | CASSYSGTNTEAFF | TGTGCCAGCAGCTATTCGGGTACGAACACTGAAGCTTTCTTT
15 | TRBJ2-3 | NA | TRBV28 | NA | CASDTRQGLTDTQYF | TGTGCCAGCGATACTCGGCAGGGCCTCACAGATACGCAGTATTTT
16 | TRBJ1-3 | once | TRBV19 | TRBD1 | CASSPRQGNSGNTIYF | TGTGCCAGTAGTCCAAGACAGGGTAACTCTGGAAACACCATATATTTT
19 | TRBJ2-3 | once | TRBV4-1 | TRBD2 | CASSRRSTGLAGATDTQYF | TGCGCCAGCAGCCGACGGTCCACAGGACTAGCGGGAGCAACAGATACGCAGTATTTT